A selection of T cell receptor beta chains follows, all from one sample in a study of naive and memory T cell subsets. TCRdb re-called the UMI-ligation and nested PCR reads with MiXCR, one entry per CDR3 protein. The table has roughly 97,000 distinct CDR3 sequences, more than 12% seen once. Sequences were obtained from naive CD8+ T cells from blood. The receptor set was obtained from a human donor in good health. CDR3s include the opening cysteine and the closing phenylalanine or tryptophan. The D gene is left open where the match is weak. Clone size is not always given. Where it is, it says once, few, many or a class for expanded clones.

abundance	v_gene	j_gene	d_gene	CDR3nt	CDR3aa
.	TRBV14	TRBJ2-4	.	TGTGCCAGCAGCCAAGATCCCGGGGGGCGCGGAGCCAAAAACATTCAGTACTTC	CASSQDPGGRGAKNIQYF
.	TRBV7-8	TRBJ2-7	TRBD1	TGTGCCAGCAGCTCCGGGACAGGGACCTACGAGCAGTACTTC	CASSSGTGTYEQYF
.	TRBV6-1	TRBJ1-1	.	TGTGCCAGCAAGGAGGGGGGCACTGAAGCTTTCTTT	CASKEGGTEAFF
.	TRBV12-3/TRBV12-4	TRBJ1-2	TRBD1	TGTGCCAGCAGTTCCCGGGACAGATCAACCGGCTACACCTTC	CASSSRDRSTGYTF
many	TRBV12-3/TRBV12-4	TRBJ1-2	.	TGTGCCAGCAGGTTAACAGGGTCGGGCTATGGCTACACCTTC	CASRLTGSGYGYTF
.	TRBV7-8	TRBJ1-1	.	TGTGCCAGCTTAGGGGCGTCGCACACTGAAGCTTTCTTT	CASLGASHTEAFF
few	TRBV13	TRBJ2-5	TRBD1	TGTGCCAGCAGCCCCGCGGGACAGGGAAAAGAGACCCAGTACTTC	CASSPAGQGKETQYF
few	TRBV4-3	TRBJ2-1	.	TGCGCCAGCAGCCAGGAGGGGGATCCCGAGCAGTTCTTC	CASSQEGDPEQFF
few	TRBV15	TRBJ2-7	TRBD1	TGTGCCACCAGGATGACAGGGTTGGCCTACGAGCAGTACTTC	CATRMTGLAYEQYF
.	TRBV6-2/TRBV6-3	TRBJ2-5	.	TGTGCCAGCAGTAACGACCTCCTTGATGGAGAGACCCAGTACTTC	CASSNDLLDGETQYF
many	TRBV24-1	TRBJ2-1	.	TGTGCCACCAGTGATTTGCTAGAGAACAATGAGCAGTTCTTC	CATSDLLENNEQFF
.	TRBV6-1	TRBJ1-2	.	TGTGCCAGCAGTGCCGACTACTATGGCTACACCTTC	CASSADYYGYTF
many	TRBV6-5	TRBJ1-5	.	TGTGCCAGCTCCACGAACAGCTTCAATCAGCCCCAGCATTTT	CASSTNSFNQPQHF
.	TRBV2	TRBJ2-1	TRBD2	TGTGCCAGCAGTCCAGGGACTAGCGGGGGAGAGGATGAGCAGTTCTTC	CASSPGTSGGEDEQFF
few	TRBV19	TRBJ1-2	TRBD1	TGTGCCAGTAGTGTACAGGGGGAACTTAACTATGGCTACACCTTC	CASSVQGELNYGYTF
few	TRBV29-1	TRBJ2-1	.	TGCATCAGGCGAGGGGGGCGGCAGTTCTTC	CIRRGGRQFF
few	TRBV7-2	TRBJ1-5	.	TGTGCCAGCAGCTCCGCGAGCGAGGAAAATCAGCCCCAGCATTTT	CASSSASEENQPQHF
.	TRBV29-1	TRBJ2-1	TRBD2	TGCAGCGGTGCGGGGGGGCGGGGCAATGAGCAGTTCTTC	CSGAGGRGNEQFF
.	TRBV5-1	TRBJ2-5	TRBD2	TGCGCCAGCAGCAGCCCCCTAGCGGGAGAAGAGACCCAGTACTTC	CASSSPLAGEETQYF
.	TRBV27	TRBJ2-5	TRBD1	TGTGCCAGCAGGGCCATTACAGGGGGGACCCAGTACTTC	CASRAITGGTQYF
.	TRBV7-9	TRBJ2-1	.	TGTGCCAGCAGCCCCTCCCGGGGGTACAATGAGCAGTTCTTC	CASSPSRGYNEQFF
few	TRBV27	TRBJ1-6	.	TGTGCCAGCAGTTCAGGACTGTTGAGCTCCTATAATTCACCCCTCCACTTT	CASSSGLLSSYNSPLHF
.	TRBV27	TRBJ1-6	.	TGTGCCAGCAGTTTGGTACACCTTAATTCACCCCTCCACTTT	CASSLVHLNSPLHF
.	TRBV12-3/TRBV12-4	TRBJ1-2	.	TGTGCCAGCAGTTACAGGGAGGGTCGCTATGGCTACACCTTC	CASSYREGRYGYTF
.	TRBV9	TRBJ1-2	.	TGTGCCAGCAGCGTAGGTGCAGACTCTAACTATGGCTACACCTTC	CASSVGADSNYGYTF
.	TRBV5-5	TRBJ1-5	.	TGTGCCAGCAGTTCCACTCGGAATCAGCCCCAGCATTTT	CASSSTRNQPQHF
few	TRBV29-1	TRBJ2-7	TRBD1	TGCAGCGTGACCGGGACAGGGCGGCACGAGCAGTACTTC	CSVTGTGRHEQYF
.	TRBV7-9	TRBJ2-7	.	TGTGCCAGCAGCCCGGGACCTAGGTCATACGAGCAGTACTTC	CASSPGPRSYEQYF
few	TRBV7-9	TRBJ1-2	.	TGTGCCAGCGGGACACCTGAGGATAACTATGGCTACACCTTC	CASGTPEDNYGYTF
.	TRBV28	TRBJ1-5	.	TGTGCCAGCAGTTTAGAAGGGGCGAGTAATCAGCCCCAGCATTTT	CASSLEGASNQPQHF
.	TRBV7-9	TRBJ2-1	TRBD2	TGTGCCAGCAGCTCCCTAGCGGGAGTTGTCAATGAGCAGTTCTTC	CASSSLAGVVNEQFF
many	TRBV11-2	TRBJ2-5	.	TGTGCCAGCAGCCCGCGAGTTACGGGTTTCCAAGAGACCCAGTACTTC	CASSPRVTGFQETQYF
.	TRBV6-5	TRBJ2-7	.	TGTGCCTCCGCCCGTAGACCCATCTACGAGCAGTACTTC	CASARRPIYEQYF
.	TRBV4-1	TRBJ2-1	TRBD1	TGCGCCAGCAATTCCGGACAGGGGAATGAGCAGTTCTTC	CASNSGQGNEQFF
.	TRBV7-9	TRBJ2-1	.	TGTGCCAGCAGCTCAACGTCACAGGGCTACAATGAGCAGTTCTTC	CASSSTSQGYNEQFF
.	TRBV29-1	TRBJ1-1	.	TGCAGCGTTGAAGTCTGGGACACTGAAGCTTTCTTT	CSVEVWDTEAFF
many	TRBV5-1	TRBJ2-3	TRBD2	TGCGCCAGCAGCTACTCAATCCGGACTAGCGGGGGCTCTAGCACAGATACGCAGTATTTT	CASSYSIRTSGGSSTDTQYF
.	TRBV30	TRBJ1-1	.	TGTGCCTCCGAGGACTTGCTGAACACTGAAGCTTTCTTT	CASEDLLNTEAFF
.	TRBV6-2/TRBV6-3	TRBJ2-5	.	TGTGCCAGCAGTTACTGGGGGAGGGAGACCCAGTACTTC	CASSYWGRETQYF
.	TRBV12-3/TRBV12-4	TRBJ1-2	TRBD1	TGTGCCAGCAGTCGACCGGGACAGGGGGCGCAGGTGATGGGCTACACCTTC	CASSRPGQGAQVMGYTF
.	TRBV15	TRBJ2-1	.	TGTGCCACCAGGGGGGCGGGAGTAAGGGAGCAGTTCTTC	CATRGAGVREQFF
few	TRBV2	TRBJ1-1	TRBD1	TGTGCCAGTGAGGGACAGGGCGCGGGCACTGAAGCTTTCTTT	CASEGQGAGTEAFF
many	TRBV10-3	TRBJ2-3	.	TGTGCCATCAGGGCGGGACAAAGCACAGATACGCAGTATTTT	CAIRAGQSTDTQYF
.	TRBV9	TRBJ2-1	TRBD1	TGTGCCAGCAGCGCCGATCCGGGACAGGGGGGTAACAATGAGCAGTTCTTC	CASSADPGQGGNNEQFF
.	TRBV6-1	TRBJ1-6	.	TGTGCCAGCAGGGTCGGGGGTTCACCCCTCCACTTT	CASRVGGSPLHF
once	TRBV4-3	TRBJ2-1	TRBD2	TGCGCCAGCAGCCAAGATTCCGCGGGAGGGTACAATGAGCAGTTCTTC	CASSQDSAGGYNEQFF
few	TRBV7-2	TRBJ1-6	TRBD1	TGTGCCAGCAGCTTAGTTAGCGCCGGACAGGGACACTTT	CASSLVSAGQGHF
.	TRBV12-3/TRBV12-4	TRBJ2-1	.	TGTGCCAGCAGTCTCCGCCGATCAACAGGTGTTGGGCAGTTCTTC	CASSLRRSTGVGQFF
few	TRBV3-1	TRBJ2-1	TRBD1	TGTGCCAGCAGCCAAGCGGGACAGGCGTTTACCTACAATGAGCAGTTCTTC	CASSQAGQAFTYNEQFF
few	TRBV20-1	TRBJ1-1	.	TGCAGTGCCCTGTATAAGGGGAGCACTGAAGCTTTCTTT	CSALYKGSTEAFF